The present TCR beta chain was sequenced within a study of regulatory T cells in long-lasting Graves disease. Germline trimming cut 8 bases from V and 1 base from J; bases unmatched to any gene: 11. CDR1 is SGHAT, CDR2 FQNNGV, per germline. The CDR3 is 16 amino acids. Ten or more counts support this clonotype. The sample's time point: newly diagnosed GD, antithyroid drugs for less than 3 months. RNA isolated from PBMCs was used to make the TCR library. Patients came through an endocrinology department, and that department was in Xi'an, China. Libraries of TCR beta came from iRepertoire HTBI primers plus Arm-PCR of CDR3 regions. From the multiplex PCR reads, TCRdb called clonotypes with MiXCR, one entry per CDR3 protein. Of 550,000 or so distinct CDR3 sequences listed, approximately 12% were seen once; the top ten hold around 9.3%. These data also featured in a second study, about T cells in Graves' hyperthyroidism and ophthalmopathy. That work adds: Participants, patients aged 18 to 65, had newly diagnosed hyperthyroidism with a duration under 2 months. Uncontrolled infection, other autoimmune disease, pregnancy or lactation excluded patients. Ophthalmopathy was separated from stable hyperthyroidism by a 13 V-J model.

The sequences come from peripheral blood mononuclear cells (PBMCs), collected at new diagnosis, from a patient treated with antithyroid drugs. The chain couples TRBV11-2 to TRBJ2-1, with 7 bases matching TRBD2. The TCR comes from a woman aged 30 to 39 with Graves disease. The CDR3 nucleotides read TGTGCCAGCCGGCGGGGGAAGGGAGGATCCTACAATGAGCAGTTCTTC. Its translation is CASRRGKGGSYNEQFF.